This is a list of T cell receptor beta chains from one sample in a study of blood T cell repertoires in COVID-19. Here immunoSEQ multiplex PCR was the method, and the copy in TCRdb shows in-frame clones only, minus some. Among about 360,000 clones listed, around 83% were seen once. Sequencing input: peripheral blood. The receptors originated from a man under 40 with active or convalescent COVID-19. CDR3s leave out the opening cysteine and the closing phenylalanine or tryptophan. For some rows the clone size is stated as once, few or many, or as a class when expanded; others skip it.

TRBJ1-5 | TRBV6-1 | . | ASSEVGTHQPQH
TRBJ2-7 | TRBV7-2 | . | ASSLVATGGQGEQY
TRBJ1-2 | TRBV29-1 | . | SAGEREGGYT
TRBJ2-7 | TRBV14 | . | ASSRASLEQY
TRBJ2-1 | TRBV7-9 | few | ASSGLARDEQF
TRBJ1-1 | TRBV20-1 | . | SASQNTEAF
TRBJ1-4 | TRBV5-1 | . | ASSLAVTGDGEKLF
TRBJ2-2 | TRBV28 | . | ASSFATGGVGELF
TRBJ1-1 | TRBV9 | . | ASSVARNTEAF
TRBJ1-2 | TRBV7-9 | . | ASSLGQVGYT
TRBJ2-3 | TRBV27 | . | ASSFHRPEADTQY
TRBJ1-2 | TRBV30 | . | AWTGLRQVNGYT
TRBJ1-1 | TRBV30 | few | AWRETRLSEAF
TRBJ2-1 | TRBV9 | . | ASSVGLAVGEQF
TRBJ2-7 | TRBV6-1 | few | ASSEGRASEQY
TRBJ2-2 | TRBV28 | . | ASSAGLGLAGRSSTGELF
TRBJ1-6 | TRBV6-5 | . | ASSYRQRENSPLH
TRBJ1-2 | TRBV7-2 | . | ASSSFLDRGHGYT
TRBJ2-6 | TRBV28 | . | ASSLTGSSGANVLT
TRBJ2-4 | TRBV12-3/TRBV12-4 | . | ASSLIRDLH
TRBJ2-7 | TRBV5-1 | few | ASKDGGASPSYEQY
TRBJ1-1 | TRBV29-1 | once | SERQFNTEAF
TRBJ1-4 | TRBV19 | . | ASQITGANNEKLF
TRBJ2-5 | TRBV24-1 | . | ATSPRVGEETQY
TRBJ2-6 | TRBV5-4 | . | ASSLGRGSGANVLT
TRBJ2-7 | TRBV7-8 | . | ASSLEGGRSSYEQY
TRBJ2-1 | TRBV5-1 | . | ASSRDSTYNEQF
TRBJ2-2 | TRBV13 | . | ASSLGQNTGELF
TRBJ2-7 | TRBV29-1 | few | SVTGTGAYEQY
TRBJ2-3 | TRBV29-1 | . | SVRTDTQY
TRBJ1-2 | TRBV7-9 | . | ASSPQGGLGYT
TRBJ2-1 | TRBV7-6 | . | ASSTGQALYNEQF
TRBJ2-5 | TRBV7-6 | . | ASSLSTGGETQY
TRBJ2-7 | TRBV5-6 | . | ASSAGTGSSYEQY
TRBJ2-5 | TRBV12-5 | . | ASGLAKTGTSGQETQY
TRBJ2-1 | TRBV14 | . | ASSQGQGRMNEQF
TRBJ2-1 | TRBV12-5 | . | ASGLPLAGAGDEQF
TRBJ1-4 | TRBV2 | . | ASRPNGGAFEKLF
TRBJ1-6 | TRBV12-5 | . | ASGLVRGQKNSPLH
TRBJ1-1 | TRBV3-1/TRBV3-2 | . | ASSQGGAARGSHTNTEAF
TRBJ1-1 | TRBV9 | many | ASSVARNTEAF
TRBJ2-2 | TRBV4-2 | . | ASSLRGLAGVVAGELF
TRBJ1-2 | TRBV7-2 | . | ASSPSPGMEGYT